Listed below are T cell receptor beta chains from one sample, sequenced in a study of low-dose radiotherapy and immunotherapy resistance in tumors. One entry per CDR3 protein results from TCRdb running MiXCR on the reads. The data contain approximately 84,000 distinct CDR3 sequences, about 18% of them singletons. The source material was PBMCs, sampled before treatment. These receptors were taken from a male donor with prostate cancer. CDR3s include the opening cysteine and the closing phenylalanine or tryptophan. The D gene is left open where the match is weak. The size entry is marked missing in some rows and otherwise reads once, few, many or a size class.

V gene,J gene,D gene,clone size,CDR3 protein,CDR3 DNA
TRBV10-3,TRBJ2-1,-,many,CASSSAGGSNEQFF,TGTGCCTCCTCTTCTGCGGGCGGGTCAAATGAGCAGTTCTTC
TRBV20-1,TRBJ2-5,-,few,CSAREEETQYF,TGCAGTGCTAGAGAGGAAGAGACCCAGTACTTC
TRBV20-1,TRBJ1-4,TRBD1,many,CSVQPGQGAFEKLFF,TGCAGTGTACAACCCGGACAGGGGGCTTTTGAAAAACTGTTTTTT
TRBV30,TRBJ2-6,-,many,CAWDMDGANVLTF,TGTGCCTGGGACATGGACGGGGCCAACGTCCTGACTTTC
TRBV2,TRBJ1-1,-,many,CASTQENTEAFF,TGTGCCAGCACGCAGGAGAACACTGAAGCTTTCTTT
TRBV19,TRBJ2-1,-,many,CASSIRQGSNEQFF,TGTGCCAGTAGTATACGTCAGGGCAGCAATGAGCAGTTCTTC
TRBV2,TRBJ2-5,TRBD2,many,CASMRRLAEETQYF,TGTGCCAGCATGAGACGCCTAGCGGAAGAGACCCAGTACTTC
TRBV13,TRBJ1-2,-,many,CASSLPVGWDGYTF,TGTGCCAGCAGCTTACCGGTTGGTTGGGATGGCTACACCTTC
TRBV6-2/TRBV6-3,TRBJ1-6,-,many,CASSALRGRNSPLHF,TGTGCCAGCAGTGCTTTAAGAGGTCGGAATTCACCCCTCCACTTT
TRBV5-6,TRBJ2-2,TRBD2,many,CASSPMLAGGPRELFF,TGTGCCAGCAGCCCAATGCTAGCGGGGGGGCCAAGGGAGCTGTTTTTT
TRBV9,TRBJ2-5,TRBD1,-,CASSGTGGAETQYF,TGTGCCAGCAGTGGGACAGGGGGAGCAGAGACCCAGTACTTC
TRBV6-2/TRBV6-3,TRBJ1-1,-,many,CASSYSGAANTEAFF,TGTGCCAGCAGTTACTCGGGTGCGGCGAACACTGAAGCTTTCTTT
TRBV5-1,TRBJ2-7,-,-,CASSLGPDYEQYF,TGCGCCAGCAGCTTGGGGCCAGACTACGAGCAGTACTTC
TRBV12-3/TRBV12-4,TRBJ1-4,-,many,CASSYGRDRDEKLFF,TGTGCCAGCAGTTATGGCAGGGACCGGGATGAAAAACTGTTTTTT
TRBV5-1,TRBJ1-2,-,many,CASSFASSNYGYTF,TGCGCCAGCAGCTTCGCAAGTTCTAACTATGGCTACACCTTC
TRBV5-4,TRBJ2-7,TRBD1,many,CASSRPGQGKYEQYF,TGTGCCAGCAGCCGGCCGGGACAGGGAAAATACGAGCAGTACTTC
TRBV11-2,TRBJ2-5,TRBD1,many,CASSPYRQGRQETQYF,TGTGCCAGCAGCCCCTACCGACAGGGAAGACAAGAGACCCAGTACTTC
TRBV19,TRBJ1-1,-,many,CASSLAGGRTEAFF,TGTGCCAGTAGTTTGGCAGGCGGTCGGACTGAAGCTTTCTTT
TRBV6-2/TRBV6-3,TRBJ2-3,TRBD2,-,CASSSLAGAGDTQYF,TGTGCCAGCAGTTCACTAGCGGGGGCCGGAGATACGCAGTATTTT
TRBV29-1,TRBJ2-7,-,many,CSVEDGVSSLCEQYF,TGCAGCGTTGAAGATGGCGTCTCCTCACTCTGCGAGCAGTACTTC
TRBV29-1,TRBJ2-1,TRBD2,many,CSGGQAGAGNEQFF,TGCAGCGGAGGGCAAGCGGGGGCCGGGAATGAGCAGTTCTTC
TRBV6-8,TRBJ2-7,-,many,CASSTPLASSYEQYF,TGTGCCAGCAGTACCCCTCTAGCGTCGTCCTACGAGCAGTACTTC
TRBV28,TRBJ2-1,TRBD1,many,CASSLWRTGDNEQFF,TGTGCCAGCAGTTTATGGCGGACAGGGGACAATGAGCAGTTCTTC
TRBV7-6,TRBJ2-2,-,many,CASSYPLTAITGELFF,TGTGCCAGCAGCTATCCCTTGACGGCGATCACCGGGGAGCTGTTTTTT
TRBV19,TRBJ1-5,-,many,CASSIDSVVNQPQHF,TGTGCCAGTAGTATAGATTCAGTGGTTAACCAGCCCCAGCATTTT
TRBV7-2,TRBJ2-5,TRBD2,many,CASSLVSGGAGETQYF,TGTGCCAGCAGCTTAGTCAGCGGGGGGGCGGGGGAGACCCAGTACTTC
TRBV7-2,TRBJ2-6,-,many,CASSLQGTTGANVLTF,TGTGCCAGCAGCTTACAGGGAACTACTGGGGCCAACGTCCTGACTTTC
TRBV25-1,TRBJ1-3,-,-,CASSELEGSGNTIYF,TGTGCCAGCAGTGAACTAGAAGGCTCTGGAAACACCATATATTTT